The 17 T cell receptor beta chains presented below share a single source sample, sequenced in a study of T cell responses to AZD1222 COVID-19 vaccine. Clones were sequenced by immunoSEQ multiplex PCR, and TCRdb holds only the in-frame ones, with some missing. The sample consists of 95,000 to 130,000 clones, around nine tenths of them appearing once. Sequences were derived from peripheral blood, sampled on day 0 of AZD1222 vaccination. All receptors come from an adult in good health.

The CDR3 region is CASSPPNRVPNQPQHF. The CDR3 nucleotides are TGTGCCAGCTCACCACCGAACAGGGTTCCCAATCAGCCCCAGCATTTT. V usage is TRBV18 and J usage is TRBJ1-5, with a possible D match to TRBD1 (6 bases). The length of the CDR3 is 16 residues. Deletions cut 0 bases from V and 3 bases from J, with 12 bases between. Germline CDR1 is KGHSH and CDR2 is LQKENI. Complete variable domain (other parts from reference TRBV18 and TRBJ1-5): NAGVMQNPRHLVRRRGQEARLRCSPMKGHSHVYWYRQLPEEGLKFMVYLQKENIIDESGMPKERFSAEFPKEGPSILRIQQVVRGDSAAYFCASSPPNRVPNQPQHFGDGTRLSIL.

This clone showed up just a few times. V gene TRBV5-8 combines with J gene TRBJ1-6, with D possibly matching TRBD1 (6 bases). This CDR3 has 15 residues. CDR1 and CDR2 (germline): SGHTS, YDEGEE. Trimming stripped 4 bases from V and 8 bases from J, with 16 bases between. CDR3 amino acids: CASSPGGAVDSPLHF. The CDR3 nucleotides are TGTGCCAGCAGCCCGGGGGGGGCCGTAGATTCACCCCTCCACTTT.

The rearrangement links TRBV7-8 to TRBJ1-2; TRBD1 might be the D (5 bases). The V gene's germline CDR1 is SGHVS and CDR2 FQNEAQ. Deletions cut 4 bases from V and 8 bases from J, with 20 bases between. This CDR3 is built from 15 residues. CDR3 loop: CASSSTRDPTNGYTF. The CDR3 DNA sequence: TGTGCCAGCAGCTCGACCCGGGACCCCACAAACGGCTACACCTTC.

This clone has a handful of counts. The rearrangement joins TRBV12-5 to TRBJ1-1; D not resolved. Looked up from germline, CDR1 is LGHNT and CDR2 is FRNRAP. The CDR3 consists of 11 residues. The CDR3 reads CPQARNTEAFF. The DNA of the CDR3 is TGTCCTCAAGCGAGAAACACTGAAGCTTTCTTT.

This chain links TRBV6-5 with TRBJ1-1; 8 positions agree with TRBD1. Germline V CDR1 and CDR2: MNHEY, SVGAGI. The trim removed 6 bases at V and 4 bases at J, leaving 7 bases unmatched. The CDR3 is 14 residues long. CDR3: CASRQSTGGTEAFF. CDR3 nucleotides: TGTGCCAGCAGACAGTCTACAGGGGGCACTGAAGCTTTCTTT.

The V call is TRBV19, the J call TRBJ2-7; D may be TRBD1 (6 bases). Germline V gives CDR1 LNHDA, CDR2 SQIVND (reference sequence). This CDR3 is built from 15 residues. Deletions cut 4 bases from V and 0 bases from J, with 13 bases between. CDR3 region: CASSRTARNSYEQYF. The DNA for the CDR3 is TGTGCCAGTAGTAGGACAGCCAGAAACTCCTACGAGCAGTACTTC. Full variable domain (remainder filled in from reference TRBV19 and TRBJ2-7): DGGITQSPKYLFRKEGQNVTLSCEQNLNHDAMYWYRQDPGQGLRLIYYSQIVNDFQKGDIAEGYSVSREKKESFPLTVTSAQKNPTAFYLCASSRTARNSYEQYFGPGTRLTVT.

The chain links TRBV7-2 to TRBJ2-3; D is unresolved. The germline CDR1 and CDR2 sequences are SGHTA and FQGNSA. This CDR3 has 14 amino acids. Between the trimmed V and J ends, which lost 6 bases and 5 bases, there was a span of 15 bases. The CDR3 reads CASSPGHSQDTQYF. CDR3 in DNA: TGTGCCAGCAGTCCCGGGCATTCCCAAGATACGCAGTATTTT. The entire variable domain, with the rest obtained from reference TRBV7-2 and TRBJ2-3, is as follows: GAGVSQSPSNKVTEKGKDVELRCDPISGHTALYWYRQSLGQGLEFLIYFQGNSAPDKSGLPSDRFSAERTGGSVSTLTIQRTQQEDSAVYLCASSPGHSQDTQYFGPGTRLTVL.

The chain uses TRBV28 and TRBJ1-5; perhaps TRBD1 as D (6 bases). The CDR3 is made up of 17 amino acids. Trimming took 6 bases from V and 2 from J, leaving 20 bases between them. The germline gives CDR1 MDHEN, CDR2 SYDVKM. The CDR3 spells CASSPPRGGMGNQPQHF. The CDR3 DNA is TGTGCCAGCAGCCCCCCCAGGGGCGGGATGGGCAATCAGCCCCAGCATTTT. The entire variable domain, with the rest obtained from reference TRBV28 and TRBJ1-5, is as follows: DVKVTQSSRYLVKRTGEKVFLECVQDMDHENMFWYRQDPGLGLRLIYFSYDVKMKEKGDIPEGYSVSREKKERFSLILESASTNQTSMYLCASSPPRGGMGNQPQHFGDGTRLSIL.

The chain links TRBV18 to TRBJ1-4, with a weak D call TRBD1 (5 bases). Germline V CDR1 and CDR2: KGHSH, LQKENI. Trimming took off 3 bases at V and 2 bases at J, with 10 bases between the two ends. This CDR3 comprises 15 residues. The CDR3 reads CASSPPGRTNEKLFF. The CDR3 DNA is TGTGCCAGCTCACCCCCGGGACGGACTAATGAAAAACTGTTTTTT.

The chain couples TRBV18 to TRBJ2-7; maybe TRBD1 (5 bases). The length of the CDR3 is 12 residues. Germline-derived CDR1 and CDR2 are KGHSH and LQKENI. With 6 bases removed from V and 4 bases from J, the gap between germline ends came to 10 bases. The CDR3 bases are TGTGCCAGCTCGGAGACAGAATACGAGCAGTACTTC. Residues: CASSETEYEQYF. The whole variable domain, remainder taken from reference TRBV18 and TRBJ2-7, is NAGVMQNPRHLVRRRGQEARLRCSPMKGHSHVYWYRQLPEEGLKFMVYLQKENIIDESGMPKERFSAEFPKEGPSILRIQQVVRGDSAAYFCASSETEYEQYFGPGTRLTVT.

The chain carries TRBV23-1 and TRBJ2-2; either TRBD1 or TRBD2 may fit D (7 bases each). TRBV23-1 belongs to the ORF category, with a function that is uncertain. This CDR3 contains 13 residues. The CDR3 is CLRGEGPPGELFF. CDR3 bases: TGCCTCAGGGGGGAGGGCCCCCCCGGGGAGCTGTTTTTT.

This clone was observed a single time. The CDR3 here is CASSVGLANQETQYF. In nucleotides, the CDR3 is TGTGCCAGCAGCGTAGGGCTAGCGAACCAAGAGACCCAGTACTTC. This chain connects TRBV9 to TRBJ2-5, with a weak D call TRBD2 (6 bases). The CDR3 is 15 residues long. Looked up from germline, CDR1 is SGDLS and CDR2 is YYNGEE. Between the trimmed V and J ends, which lost 0 bases and 0 bases, there was a span of 9 bases. The whole variable domain, filled in from reference TRBV9 and TRBJ2-5, reads DSGVTQTPKHLITATGQRVTLRCSPRSGDLSVYWYQQSLDQGLQFLIQYYNGEERAKGNILERFSAQQFPDLHSELNLSSLELGDSALYFCASSVGLANQETQYFGPGTRLLVL.

The chain combines TRBV5-6 with TRBJ2-1; TRBD2 aligns across 7 bases. The CDR3 has 14 residues. Germline lookup yields CDR1 SGHDT and CDR2 YYEEEE. Unmatched junction bases numbered 6, after V lost 1 base and J lost 8 bases. The chain's CDR3 is CASSLRLAAYEQFF. The CDR3 DNA reads TGTGCCAGCAGCTTGCGACTAGCAGCATATGAGCAGTTCTTC.

The chain carries TRBV12-5 and TRBJ2-2; tentative D call: TRBD2 (7 bases). The CDR3 contains 16 residues. V lost 0 bases and J lost 6, with 14 bases in between. Germline CDR1 LGHNT, CDR2 FRNRAP. In DNA form, the CDR3 reads TGTGCTAGTGGTTTGGTACAGGGAGGGGGATCCGGGGAGCTGTTTTTT. It encodes CASGLVQGGGSGELFF.

The chain joins TRBV6-5 to TRBJ2-7; TRBD1 might be the D (5 bases). The germline gives CDR1 MNHEY, CDR2 SVGAGI. Trimming removed 2 bases from V and 4 bases from J, with 6 bases in between. This CDR3 contains 12 residues. In DNA form, the CDR3 reads TGTGCCAGCAGTTACGACAGATACGAGCAGTACTTC. Residues: CASSYDRYEQYF.

V is TRBV5-4 and J is TRBJ2-7; perhaps TRBD1 as D (5 bases). Germline V gene sequence: CDR1 SGHNT, CDR2 YYREEE (reference sequence). The CDR3 is made up of 12 amino acids. Trimming pared 4 bases from V and 4 bases from J, leaving 9 bases between. For the CDR3, the DNA is TGTGCCAGCAGCGCCACAGGATACGAGCAGTACTTC. Its protein is CASSATGYEQYF. The complete variable domain, with remaining parts taken from reference TRBV5-4 and TRBJ2-7, reads ETGVTQSPTHLIKTRGQQVTLRCSSQSGHNTVSWYQQALGQGPQFIFQYYREEENGRGNFPPRFSGLQFPNYSSELNVNALELDDSALYLCASSATGYEQYFGPGTRLTVT.

The genes are TRBV18 and TRBJ1-4; TRBD1 might be the D (5 bases). The CDR3 covers 14 residues. CDR1 and CDR2 from the germline V gene are KGHSH and LQKENI. V lost 3 bases to trimming and J lost 5 bases, with 10 bases between them. The CDR3 bases are TGTGCCAGCTCACCTCAGACAGAAAATGAAAAACTGTTTTTT. Its protein is CASSPQTENEKLFF. Together with reference TRBV18 and TRBJ1-4, the CDR3 gives the full variable domain: NAGVMQNPRHLVRRRGQEARLRCSPMKGHSHVYWYRQLPEEGLKFMVYLQKENIIDESGMPKERFSAEFPKEGPSILRIQQVVRGDSAAYFCASSPQTENEKLFFGSGTQLSVL.